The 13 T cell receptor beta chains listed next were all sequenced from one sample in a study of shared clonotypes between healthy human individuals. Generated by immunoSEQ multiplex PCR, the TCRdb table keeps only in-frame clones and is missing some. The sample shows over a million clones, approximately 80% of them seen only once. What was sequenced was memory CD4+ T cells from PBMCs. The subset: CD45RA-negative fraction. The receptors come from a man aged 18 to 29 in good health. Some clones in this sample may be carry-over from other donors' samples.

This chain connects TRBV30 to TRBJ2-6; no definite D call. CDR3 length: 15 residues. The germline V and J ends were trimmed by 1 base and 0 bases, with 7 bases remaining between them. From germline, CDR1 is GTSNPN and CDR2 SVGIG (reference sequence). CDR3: CAWSADNSGANVLTF. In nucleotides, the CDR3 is TGTGCCTGGAGTGCCGATAACTCTGGGGCCAACGTCCTGACTTTC.

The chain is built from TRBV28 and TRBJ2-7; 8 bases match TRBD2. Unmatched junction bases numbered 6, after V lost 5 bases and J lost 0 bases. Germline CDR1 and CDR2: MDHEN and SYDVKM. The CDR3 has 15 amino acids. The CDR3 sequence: CASSRFSGTSYEQYF. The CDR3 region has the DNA TGTGCCAGCAGTCGTTTTAGCGGGACCTCCTACGAGCAGTACTTC.

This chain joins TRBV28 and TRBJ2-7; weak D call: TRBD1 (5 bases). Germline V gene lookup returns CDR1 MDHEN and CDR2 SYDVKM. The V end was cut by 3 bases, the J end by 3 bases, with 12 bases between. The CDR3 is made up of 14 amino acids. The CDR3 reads CASSFRTLYYEQYF. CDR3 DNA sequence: TGTGCCAGCAGTTTCCGGACATTATACTACGAGCAGTACTTC.

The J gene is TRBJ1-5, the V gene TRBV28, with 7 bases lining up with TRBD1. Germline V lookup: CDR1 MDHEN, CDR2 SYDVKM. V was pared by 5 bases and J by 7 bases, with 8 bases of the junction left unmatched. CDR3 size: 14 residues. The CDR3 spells CASSPYQGVQPQHF. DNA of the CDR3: TGTGCCAGCAGTCCATACCAGGGGGTACAGCCCCAGCATTTT.

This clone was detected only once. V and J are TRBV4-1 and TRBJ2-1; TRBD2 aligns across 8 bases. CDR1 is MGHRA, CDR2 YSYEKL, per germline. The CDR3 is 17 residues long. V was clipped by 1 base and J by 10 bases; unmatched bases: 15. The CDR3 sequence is CASSQVGGAGGQREQFF. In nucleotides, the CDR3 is TGCGCCAGCAGCCAAGTCGGTGGGGCGGGAGGTCAAAGGGAGCAGTTCTTC.

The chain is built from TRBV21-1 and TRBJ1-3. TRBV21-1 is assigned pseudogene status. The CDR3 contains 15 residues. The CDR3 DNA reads TGTGCCAGCAGCCTGCTACAACACGCACGAAACACCATATATTTT. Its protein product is CASSLLQHARNTIYF.

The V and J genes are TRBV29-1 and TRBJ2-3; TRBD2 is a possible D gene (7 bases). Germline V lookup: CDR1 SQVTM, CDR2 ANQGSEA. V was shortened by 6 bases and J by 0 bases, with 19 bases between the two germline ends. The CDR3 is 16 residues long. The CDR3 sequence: CSVAGAVTLSTDTQYF. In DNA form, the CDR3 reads TGCAGCGTGGCGGGGGCGGTCACCTTAAGCACAGATACGCAGTATTTT.

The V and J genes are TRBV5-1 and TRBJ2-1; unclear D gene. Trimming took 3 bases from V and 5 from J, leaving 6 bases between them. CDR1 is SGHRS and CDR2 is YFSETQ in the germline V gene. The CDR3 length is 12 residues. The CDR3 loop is CASSWTDNEQFF. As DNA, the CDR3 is TGCGCCAGCAGCTGGACCGACAATGAGCAGTTCTTC. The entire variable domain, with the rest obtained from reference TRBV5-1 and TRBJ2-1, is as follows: KAGVTQTPRYLIKTRGQQVTLSCSPISGHRSVSWYQQTPGQGLQFLFEYFSETQRNKGNFPGRFSGRQFSNSRSEMNVSTLELGDSALYLCASSWTDNEQFFGPGTRLTVL.

The CDR3 is CASSMVRSASYEQYF. CDR3 nucleotide sequence: TGTGCCAGTAGTATGGTCAGGTCCGCCTCCTACGAGCAGTACTTC. The rearrangement links TRBV19 to TRBJ2-7; D gene ambiguous. The V gene lost 3 bases and the J gene lost 0 bases, with 12 bases spanning the gap. The CDR3 is 15 amino acids. Germline V CDR1 and CDR2: LNHDA, SQIVND (reference sequence).

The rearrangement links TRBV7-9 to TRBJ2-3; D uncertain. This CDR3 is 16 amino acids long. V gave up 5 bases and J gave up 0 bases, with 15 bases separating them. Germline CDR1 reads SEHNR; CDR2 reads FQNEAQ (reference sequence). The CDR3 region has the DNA TGTGCCAGCAGCGCTAACATATTTCCTAGCACAGATACGCAGTATTTT. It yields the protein CASSANIFPSTDTQYF.

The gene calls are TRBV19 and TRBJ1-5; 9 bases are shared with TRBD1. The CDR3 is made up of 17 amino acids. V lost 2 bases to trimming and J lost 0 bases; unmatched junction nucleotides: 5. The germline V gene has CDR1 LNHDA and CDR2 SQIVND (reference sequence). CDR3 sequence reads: CASSIRTGAYSNQPQHF. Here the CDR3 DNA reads TGTGCCAGTAGTATAAGGACAGGGGCGTATAGCAATCAGCCCCAGCATTTT.

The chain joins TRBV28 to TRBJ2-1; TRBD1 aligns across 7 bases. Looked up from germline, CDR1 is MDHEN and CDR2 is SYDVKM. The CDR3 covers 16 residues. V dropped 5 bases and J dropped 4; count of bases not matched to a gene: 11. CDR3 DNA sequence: TGTGCCAGCAGTCTGACGACCGGGACAGTATACAATGAGCAGTTCTTC. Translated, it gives CASSLTTGTVYNEQFF.

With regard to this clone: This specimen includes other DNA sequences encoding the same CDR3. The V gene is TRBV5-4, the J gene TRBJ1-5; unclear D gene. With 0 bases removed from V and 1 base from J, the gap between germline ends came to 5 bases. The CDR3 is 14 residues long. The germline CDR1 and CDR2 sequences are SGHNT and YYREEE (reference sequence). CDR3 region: CASSLGGSNQPQHF. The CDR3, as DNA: TGTGCCAGCAGCTTGGGCGGAAGCAATCAGCCCCAGCATTTT. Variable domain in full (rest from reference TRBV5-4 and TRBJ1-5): ETGVTQSPTHLIKTRGQQVTLRCSSQSGHNTVSWYQQALGQGPQFIFQYYREEENGRGNFPPRFSGLQFPNYSSELNVNALELDDSALYLCASSLGGSNQPQHFGDGTRLSIL.